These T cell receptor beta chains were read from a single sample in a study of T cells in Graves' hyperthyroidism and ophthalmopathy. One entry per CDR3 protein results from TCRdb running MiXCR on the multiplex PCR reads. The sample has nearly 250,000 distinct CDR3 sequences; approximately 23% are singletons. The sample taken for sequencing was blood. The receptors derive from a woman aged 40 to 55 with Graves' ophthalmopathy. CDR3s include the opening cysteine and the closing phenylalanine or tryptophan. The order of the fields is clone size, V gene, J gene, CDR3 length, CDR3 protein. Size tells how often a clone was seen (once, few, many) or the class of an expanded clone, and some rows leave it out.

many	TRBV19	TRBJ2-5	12	CATRDTQETQYF
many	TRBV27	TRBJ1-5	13	CASSWTGDQPQHF
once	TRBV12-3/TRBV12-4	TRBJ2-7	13	CASRTSGGYEQYF
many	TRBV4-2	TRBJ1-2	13	CASSPGDNYGYTF
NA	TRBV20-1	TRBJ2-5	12	CSGAARGETQYF
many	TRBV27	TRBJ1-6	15	CASSPYGTAYSPLHF
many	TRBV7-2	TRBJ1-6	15	CASSLGGQGRSPLHF
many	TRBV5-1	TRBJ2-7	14	CASSLEGQSYEQYF
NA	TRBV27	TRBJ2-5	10	CASARETQYF
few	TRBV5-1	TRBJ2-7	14	CASSLTSGSLEQYF
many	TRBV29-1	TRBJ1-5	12	CSVGTANQPQHF
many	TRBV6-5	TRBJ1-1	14	CASSSYEGNTEAFF
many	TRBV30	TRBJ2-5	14	CAWSVRTRGETQYF
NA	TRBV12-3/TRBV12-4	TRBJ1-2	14	CASSLNRGTHGYTF
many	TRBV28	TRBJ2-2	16	CASSPGFGERTGELFF
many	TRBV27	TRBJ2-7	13	CASSFLGNHEQYF
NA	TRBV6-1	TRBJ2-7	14	CASRTDRVGYEQYF
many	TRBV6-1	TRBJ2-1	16	CASSDQAGVDGDEQFF
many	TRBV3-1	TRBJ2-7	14	CASSQSAGGYEQYF
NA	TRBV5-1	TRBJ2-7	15	CASSLGQGGSYEQYF
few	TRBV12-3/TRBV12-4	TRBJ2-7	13	CASSLQGSLEQYF